These T cell receptor beta chains were read from a single sample in a study of T cell changes during pregnancy in multiple sclerosis. Produced via immunoSEQ multiplex PCR; TCRdb's table is partial and in-frame only. The data contain 40,000 to 50,000 clones, roughly 84% of them seen just once; the ten biggest clones take up about 0.6%. The sample here was CD4+ T cells from peripheral blood mononuclear cells, taken before pregnancy. These receptors were taken from a female donor with multiple sclerosis, enrolled in a pregnancy study. The CDR3 runs from the conserved cysteine through the conserved F or W. The D gene is left open where the match is weak. Only part of the rows carry a size: once, few, many, or a class if the clone is expanded.

clone size: NA; J gene: TRBJ1-2; D gene: NA; V gene: TRBV19; CDR3 DNA: TGTGCCAGTAGTATAGAATTAACAGACCACTATGGCTACACCTTC; CDR3 protein: CASSIELTDHYGYTF
clone size: once; J gene: TRBJ1-1; D gene: NA; V gene: TRBV7-9; CDR3 DNA: TGTGCCAGCACCCTCCAACAGGGTTGGACTGAAGCTTTCTTT; CDR3 protein: CASTLQQGWTEAFF
clone size: NA; J gene: TRBJ2-5; D gene: NA; V gene: TRBV7-6; CDR3 DNA: TGTGCCAGCAGCGCACTCCAAGAGACCCAGTACTTC; CDR3 protein: CASSALQETQYF
clone size: once; J gene: TRBJ1-1; D gene: NA; V gene: TRBV5-1; CDR3 DNA: TGCGCCAGCAGCCCCGGGGGAGTCCCGAACACTGAAGCTTTCTTT; CDR3 protein: CASSPGGVPNTEAFF
clone size: NA; J gene: TRBJ1-4; D gene: TRBD1; V gene: TRBV27; CDR3 DNA: TGTGCCAGCAGTTTAACAGGGGGCTCTTGGGAAAAACTGTTTTTT; CDR3 protein: CASSLTGGSWEKLFF
clone size: NA; J gene: TRBJ2-4; D gene: TRBD2; V gene: TRBV27; CDR3 DNA: TGTGCCAGCAGTTTATGGCCCCCCCTGACTAGCGGGATTCCCCGCGGGACCAAAAACATTCAGTACTTC; CDR3 protein: CASSLWPPLTSGIPRGTKNIQYF
clone size: once; J gene: TRBJ2-3; D gene: TRBD2; V gene: TRBV5-1; CDR3 DNA: TGCGCCAGCAGCTTGGACACTAGCGGAAACACAGATACGCAGTATTTT; CDR3 protein: CASSLDTSGNTDTQYF
clone size: NA; J gene: TRBJ1-3; D gene: NA; V gene: TRBV19; CDR3 DNA: TGTGCCAGTAGCCCACAGGGAGCTGGAAACACCATATATTTT; CDR3 protein: CASSPQGAGNTIYF
clone size: few; J gene: TRBJ1-6; D gene: NA; V gene: TRBV27; CDR3 DNA: TGTGCCAGCAGCCGGGACCCCGGGGGGAATTCACCCCTCCACTTT; CDR3 protein: CASSRDPGGNSPLHF
clone size: NA; J gene: TRBJ2-1; D gene: NA; V gene: TRBV19; CDR3 DNA: TGTGCCAGTAGTATCTTGGCTCGTGGTGAGCAGTTCTTC; CDR3 protein: CASSILARGEQFF
clone size: once; J gene: TRBJ1-1; D gene: TRBD1; V gene: TRBV27; CDR3 DNA: TGTGCCAGCAGTGAGAGGACAGGGAATACTGAAGCTTTCTTT; CDR3 protein: CASSERTGNTEAFF
clone size: few; J gene: TRBJ1-3; D gene: NA; V gene: TRBV27; CDR3 DNA: TGTGCCAGCAGTCCCGGACACTCTGGAAACACCATATATTTT; CDR3 protein: CASSPGHSGNTIYF
clone size: NA; J gene: TRBJ2-1; D gene: TRBD2; V gene: TRBV25-1; CDR3 DNA: TGTGCCAGCAGTGAATTAGCGGGAGCAGTGAGCGATGAGCAGTTCTTC; CDR3 protein: CASSELAGAVSDEQFF
clone size: NA; J gene: TRBJ2-1; D gene: NA; V gene: TRBV7-2; CDR3 DNA: TGTGCCAGCAGCCCAGGGGCCGGGGTCTCCTACAATGAGCAGTTCTTC; CDR3 protein: CASSPGAGVSYNEQFF
clone size: NA; J gene: TRBJ2-3; D gene: TRBD2; V gene: TRBV7-2; CDR3 DNA: TGTGCCAGCAGCCGTTCAGCGGGGGGGCCGAATACGCAGTATTTT; CDR3 protein: CASSRSAGGPNTQYF
clone size: NA; J gene: TRBJ2-1; D gene: NA; V gene: TRBV19; CDR3 DNA: TGTGCCAGTAGTATAGATCTAGGAGGAATCAATGAGCAGTTCTTC; CDR3 protein: CASSIDLGGINEQFF
clone size: NA; J gene: TRBJ2-3; D gene: TRBD2; V gene: TRBV7-3; CDR3 DNA: TGTGCCAGCAGGGGACTAGCAGGGGGCACAGATACGCAGTATTTT; CDR3 protein: CASRGLAGGTDTQYF
clone size: NA; J gene: TRBJ1-2; D gene: NA; V gene: TRBV11-2; CDR3 DNA: TGTGCCAGCAGCTCCCCCCGGTTGGGCAGGAACTATGGCTACACCTTC; CDR3 protein: CASSSPRLGRNYGYTF
clone size: few; J gene: TRBJ2-1; D gene: TRBD2; V gene: TRBV30; CDR3 DNA: TGTGCCTGGAGGGTCGGGGGACTATTCTATGAGCAGTTCTTC; CDR3 protein: CAWRVGGLFYEQFF
clone size: NA; J gene: TRBJ2-1; D gene: NA; V gene: TRBV7-2; CDR3 DNA: TGTGCCAGCAGCTTAGAGGGTAGCGGACTCGAACGCCCGTTCTTC; CDR3 protein: CASSLEGSGLERPFF
clone size: NA; J gene: TRBJ2-3; D gene: NA; V gene: TRBV9; CDR3 DNA: TGTGCCAGCAGCGTAGCTAATGGACTCACAGATACGCAGTATTTT; CDR3 protein: CASSVANGLTDTQYF
clone size: NA; J gene: TRBJ1-2; D gene: NA; V gene: TRBV14; CDR3 DNA: TGTGCCAGCAGCACCCGGACAGTTCAATATGGCTACACCTTC; CDR3 protein: CASSTRTVQYGYTF
clone size: NA; J gene: TRBJ1-1; D gene: NA; V gene: TRBV10-3; CDR3 DNA: TGTGCCATCAGTGAGACCCGGGACTGGGGCACTGAAGCTTTCTTT; CDR3 protein: CAISETRDWGTEAFF
clone size: NA; J gene: TRBJ1-1; D gene: NA; V gene: TRBV18; CDR3 DNA: TGTGCCAGCTCACCACTCCAGGGTCATGAAGCTTTCTTT; CDR3 protein: CASSPLQGHEAFF
clone size: few; J gene: TRBJ2-2; D gene: NA; V gene: TRBV7-6; CDR3 DNA: TGTGCCAGCAGCTTAGGACAGGGAGGCACCGGGGAGCTGTTTTTT; CDR3 protein: CASSLGQGGTGELFF
clone size: once; J gene: TRBJ1-3; D gene: NA; V gene: TRBV18; CDR3 DNA: TGTGCCAGCTCACCACCCCGGTCTGGAAACACCATATATTTT; CDR3 protein: CASSPPRSGNTIYF
clone size: NA; J gene: TRBJ1-3; D gene: NA; V gene: TRBV9; CDR3 DNA: TGTGCCAGCAGCCCACGGGACACCTACTCTGGAAACACCATATATTTT; CDR3 protein: CASSPRDTYSGNTIYF
clone size: NA; J gene: TRBJ1-1; D gene: NA; V gene: TRBV9; CDR3 DNA: TGTGCCAGCAAAGCGGGGGGCCCAATGAACACTGAAGCTTTCTTT; CDR3 protein: CASKAGGPMNTEAFF
clone size: NA; J gene: TRBJ2-1; D gene: TRBD2; V gene: TRBV6-5; CDR3 DNA: TGTGCCAGCAGTTCGCTTAGCGGGAGCTCCTACAATGAGCAGTTCTTC; CDR3 protein: CASSSLSGSSYNEQFF
clone size: NA; J gene: TRBJ1-2; D gene: TRBD1; V gene: TRBV6-5; CDR3 DNA: TGTGCCAGCAGTTCGGGACAGGGGGGAGGCTACACCTTC; CDR3 protein: CASSSGQGGGYTF
clone size: NA; J gene: TRBJ2-1; D gene: TRBD1; V gene: TRBV19; CDR3 DNA: TGTGCCAGTAGTACCGGACAGGGCCCCTACAATGAGCAGTTCTTC; CDR3 protein: CASSTGQGPYNEQFF
clone size: NA; J gene: TRBJ1-6; D gene: NA; V gene: TRBV29-1; CDR3 DNA: TGCAGCGTTCAACAGGGCCTGGATTCACCCCTCCACTTT; CDR3 protein: CSVQQGLDSPLHF
clone size: few; J gene: TRBJ1-6; D gene: TRBD1; V gene: TRBV27; CDR3 DNA: TGTGCCAGCAGTCCCCGACAGGGGAGGGATTCACCCCTCCACTTT; CDR3 protein: CASSPRQGRDSPLHF
clone size: NA; J gene: TRBJ1-1; D gene: NA; V gene: TRBV7-8; CDR3 DNA: TGTGCCAGCAGCAGTTGGGGAACAGGGCGAAAAGACACTGAAGCTTTCTTT; CDR3 protein: CASSSWGTGRKDTEAFF
clone size: NA; J gene: TRBJ2-3; D gene: TRBD2; V gene: TRBV7-3; CDR3 DNA: TGTGCCAGCAGCTCCGGACTAGCGGGGGTGCAAGATACGCAGTATTTT; CDR3 protein: CASSSGLAGVQDTQYF
clone size: NA; J gene: TRBJ1-2; D gene: NA; V gene: TRBV5-6; CDR3 DNA: TGTGCCAGCACCGGGGATAACTATGGCTACACCTTC; CDR3 protein: CASTGDNYGYTF
clone size: NA; J gene: TRBJ1-5; D gene: NA; V gene: TRBV21-1; CDR3 DNA: TGTGCCAGCAGCACCAGGGGGCGCGGCAATCAGCCCCAGCATTTT; CDR3 protein: CASSTRGRGNQPQHF
clone size: NA; J gene: TRBJ2-1; D gene: TRBD2; V gene: TRBV11-2; CDR3 DNA: TGTGCCAGCAGCTTAGGGGGACTAGCAGTCTACAATGAGCAGTTCTTC; CDR3 protein: CASSLGGLAVYNEQFF
clone size: few; J gene: TRBJ2-7; D gene: TRBD2; V gene: TRBV5-7; CDR3 DNA: TGTGCCTTTTTACGCCCCAAGCGGGAGGTGGCCGAGCAGTACTTC; CDR3 protein: CAFLRPKREVAEQYF
clone size: NA; J gene: TRBJ2-1; D gene: TRBD2; V gene: TRBV7-9; CDR3 DNA: TGTGCCAGCAGCCCTCTTAGGGTAGCGGGAGCTTACAATGAGCAGTTCTTC; CDR3 protein: CASSPLRVAGAYNEQFF
clone size: NA; J gene: TRBJ2-5; D gene: NA; V gene: TRBV30; CDR3 DNA: TGTGCCTGGAGTGAGGGTCTAGCAGGCGAGACCCAGTACTTC; CDR3 protein: CAWSEGLAGETQYF
clone size: NA; J gene: TRBJ1-2; D gene: TRBD1; V gene: TRBV30; CDR3 DNA: TGTGCCTGGAGTCTACAGACAGGGAACTATGGCTACACCTTC; CDR3 protein: CAWSLQTGNYGYTF
clone size: NA; J gene: TRBJ2-7; D gene: NA; V gene: TRBV18; CDR3 DNA: TGTGCCAGCTCACCACCTACAGGGCGCGGCGAGCAGTACTTC; CDR3 protein: CASSPPTGRGEQYF
clone size: NA; J gene: TRBJ2-7; D gene: NA; V gene: TRBV28; CDR3 DNA: TGTGCCAGCAGTTTACACGACAGGCCCCCCTACGAGCAGTACTTC; CDR3 protein: CASSLHDRPPYEQYF